The 11 T cell receptor beta chains below all came from one sample that was sequenced in a study of blood T cell repertoires in COVID-19. Measured with immunoSEQ multiplex PCR; TCRdb has only the in-frame clones, and not every one. The sample has just under 85,000 clones, around nine tenths seen once; the top ten hold about 8%. The sample comprised peripheral blood. The origin of the receptors is a man aged 80 or over with active or convalescent COVID-19.

The chain couples TRBV6-5 to TRBJ1-1, with TRBD1 matching over 11 bases. V shed 5 bases and J 1 base; nucleotides not matched to a gene: 3. The CDR3 contains 15 residues. The V gene's germline CDR1 is MNHEY and CDR2 SVGAGI. The CDR3 coding sequence is TGTGCCAGCAGTACCGGACAGGGGGCGAACACTGAAGCTTTCTTT. It codes for CASSTGQGANTEAFF.

The V gene is TRBV5-8, the J gene TRBJ2-3, with 9 positions matching TRBD1. This CDR3 region has 15 residues. With V trimmed by 5 bases and J by 3 bases, 7 bases remained unmatched. Germline loops: CDR1 SGHTS, CDR2 YDEGEE. CDR3 amino acids: CASREPGQGTDTQYF. CDR3 DNA sequence: TGTGCCAGCAGGGAACCGGGACAGGGAACAGATACGCAGTATTTT.

With respect to this clone: A junction boundary mismatches the germline segment, possibly from a read error. J is TRBJ1-1 and V is TRBV7-7; D is unresolved. CDR3 length: 14 residues. CDR1 and CDR2 from the germline V gene are SSHAT and FNYEAQ (reference sequence). In DNA form, the CDR3 reads TGTGCTAGCAGCTTCGCGGCCCTCGGGACTGAAGCTTTCTTT. Translated: CASSFAALGTEAFF.

The CDR3 bases are TGTGCCAGCAGCTTTGTAAGGGGGCTAGGGGGCACTGAAGCTTTCTTT. Translating gives CASSFVRGLGGTEAFF. The chain carries TRBV5-8 and TRBJ1-1; 7 bases are a match to TRBD1. Trimming cost V 2 bases and J 4 bases; bases outside gene matches: 11. Germline V gene data show CDR1 as SGHTS and CDR2 as YDEGEE. The CDR3 is 16 amino acids.

The chain combines TRBV19 with TRBJ1-3; 7 positions match TRBD1. Germline V gene data show CDR1 as LNHDA and CDR2 as SQIVND (reference sequence). The CDR3 runs to 14 residues. Germline trimming cut 8 bases from V and 4 bases from J; bases unmatched to any gene: 8. The DNA of the CDR3 is TGTGCCAGTCTTACCCCGGGACAGGGAAACACCATATATTTT. Translating gives CASLTPGQGNTIYF.

The chain employs TRBV12-5 and TRBJ1-2; the D gene is possibly TRBD1 (6 bases). V was pared by 0 bases and J by 0 bases, with 17 bases between. CDR3 length equals 18 residues. CDR1 and CDR2 (germline): LGHNT, FRNRAP. The CDR3 region is CASGLVLTGGGPNYGYTF. The CDR3 nucleotides read TGTGCTAGTGGTTTGGTACTGACAGGTGGTGGTCCTAACTATGGCTACACCTTC.

V and J are TRBV5-6 and TRBJ1-1; D is unresolved. Germline CDR1 reads SGHDT; CDR2 reads YYEEEE. The CDR3 has 9 amino acids. The germline V and J ends were trimmed by 2 bases and 10 bases, with 3 bases remaining between them. The CDR3 sequence is CASSFIAFF. The CDR3 bases are TGTGCCAGCAGCTTTATAGCTTTCTTT.

The V and J genes are TRBV6-2 or TRBV6-3 and TRBJ1-2; 10 bases match TRBD1. Per the germline V gene, CDR1 is MNHEY and CDR2 is SVGEGT. V dropped 6 bases and J dropped 3; count of bases not matched to a gene: 4. The CDR3 extends over 14 amino acids. This CDR3 reads CASSSTGGDYGYTF. The DNA for the CDR3 is TGTGCCAGCAGCTCGACAGGGGGCGACTATGGCTACACCTTC.

V gene TRBV4-1 combines with J gene TRBJ2-5; TRBD1 matches 7 bases. Germline assignment: CDR1 MGHRA and CDR2 YSYEKL. Trimming removed 4 bases from V and 2 bases from J; junction bases left unmatched: 13. The CDR3 has 17 residues. The CDR3 protein is CASSRLHRGQIQETQYF. The CDR3 coding sequence is TGCGCCAGCAGCCGCCTGCATCGGGGACAGATACAAGAGACCCAGTACTTC.

J is TRBJ1-2 and V is TRBV7-9, with 8 positions matching TRBD1. The CDR3 totals 16 residues. Germline-derived CDR1 and CDR2 are SEHNR and FQNEAQ (reference sequence). Germline trimming cut 6 bases from V and 1 base from J; bases unmatched to any gene: 10. CDR3: CASSYDRQGLNYGYTF. CDR3 in DNA: TGTGCCAGCAGTTACGATCGACAGGGGCTTAACTATGGCTACACCTTC.

The chain recombines TRBV7-2 with TRBJ2-5; D gene ambiguous. CDR1 is SGHTA and CDR2 is FQGNSA in the germline V gene. The CDR3 consists of 11 residues. The V end was cut by 6 bases, the J end by 3 bases, with 5 bases between. CDR3 sequence reads: CASRREETQYF. The DNA of the CDR3 is TGTGCCAGCAGACGAGAAGAGACCCAGTACTTC.